The clone carrying this T cell receptor beta chain was seen just once. The assay was immunoSEQ multiplex PCR, and TCRdb's table has in-frame clones only and misses some. The profile shows about 300,000 clones, approximately 74% of them singletons. This entry is derived from a study of shared clonotypes between healthy human individuals. The overall study: Donors, aged 18 to 49, were two women and a few men.

CDR1 and CDR2 from the germline V gene are LNHDA and SQIVND (reference sequence). CDR3 length: 16 amino acids. V was clipped by 3 bases and J by 0 bases, with 11 bases between them. The chain recombines TRBV19 with TRBJ2-2, with no clear D. The clonotype comes from a man aged 25 to 45 in good health. Sequencing was carried out using memory CD4+ T cells sorted from blood. Regarding subset: CD45RA-negative fraction. CDR3 DNA: TGTGCCAGTAGTATTTTTAGGCAGGCGAACACCGGGGAGCTGTTTTTT. Its translation: CASSIFRQANTGELFF.